This TCR beta chain is from a study of CD8 T cells in ankylosing spondylitis. Findings and limits, study-wide: According to the report, clones linked to the disease were significantly enriched in matched synovial fluid samples taken from ankylosing spondylitis patients.

TCRdb used MiXCR to reprocess the 5' RACE reads, holding one entry per CDR3 protein. The data hold about 120,000 distinct CDR3 sequences, with roughly 13% observed a single time. This clonotype was found a few times. Antigen unknown. This CDR3 is built from 13 residues. The germline gives CDR1 SGHRS, CDR2 YFSETQ. V shed 4 bases and J shed 3 bases, with 10 bases lying between them. This chain joins TRBV5-1 and TRBJ2-5; weak D call: TRBD2 (7 bases). Specimen: blood, either unsorted or a sorted T cell fraction (not recorded which). The clonotype comes from a female donor with ankylosing spondylitis or in good health (not recorded which). CDR3 in amino acids: CASSGGAEETQYF. In nucleotides, the CDR3 is TGCGCCAGCAGCGGGGGGGCGGAAGAGACCCAGTACTTC.